This is a list of T cell receptor beta chains from one sample in a study of CD8 T cells in Susac syndrome. TCRdb used MiXCR to reprocess the immunoSEQ multiplex PCR reads, holding one entry per CDR3 protein. The table lists 100,000 to 150,000 distinct CDR3 sequences, roughly 80% of them singletons. The material sequenced was CD8+ T cells from PBMCs. The receptors stem from a human donor with multiple sclerosis. Each CDR3 is given with its conserved first and last residue. The D gene is left open where the match is weak. Rows give clone size only sometimes, using once, few, many, or a class for an expanded clone.

clone size: NA; D gene: NA; V gene: TRBV4-1; J gene: TRBJ2-5; CDR3 DNA: TGCGCCAGCAGCCAAGATCTCTCAGACCAAGAGACCCAGTACTTC; CDR3 protein: CASSQDLSDQETQYF
clone size: NA; D gene: NA; V gene: TRBV28; J gene: TRBJ1-2; CDR3 DNA: TGTGCCAGCAGTTTAGCGTCGCAGGGATATGGCTACACCTTC; CDR3 protein: CASSLASQGYGYTF
clone size: NA; D gene: NA; V gene: TRBV2; J gene: TRBJ2-1; CDR3 DNA: TGTGCCGGGCCCCGGGGGACGCATGAGCAGTTCTTC; CDR3 protein: CAGPRGTHEQFF
clone size: NA; D gene: TRBD2; V gene: TRBV5-4; J gene: TRBJ2-5; CDR3 DNA: TGTGCCAGCAGCCCTCGACTAGCGGGAGAGCAAGAGACCCAGTACTTC; CDR3 protein: CASSPRLAGEQETQYF
clone size: NA; D gene: NA; V gene: TRBV23-1; J gene: TRBJ2-2; CDR3 DNA: TGCGCCAGCAGTAGCTGGAGGGAGCTGTTTTTT; CDR3 protein: CASSSWRELFF
clone size: NA; D gene: NA; V gene: TRBV29-1; J gene: TRBJ2-1; CDR3 DNA: TGCAGCGTTGTGCGTGTTACCTACAATGAGCAGTTCTTC; CDR3 protein: CSVVRVTYNEQFF
clone size: NA; D gene: NA; V gene: TRBV3-1; J gene: TRBJ2-1; CDR3 DNA: TGTGCCAGCAGCCAAGATTTTAGTGCTGAGCAGTTCTTC; CDR3 protein: CASSQDFSAEQFF
clone size: few; D gene: TRBD1; V gene: TRBV3-1; J gene: TRBJ2-1; CDR3 DNA: TGTGCCAGCAGCCAAGACGGGGCGGGACAGGGGGGGAATGAGCAGTTCTTC; CDR3 protein: CASSQDGAGQGGNEQFF
clone size: NA; D gene: NA; V gene: TRBV20-1; J gene: TRBJ1-3; CDR3 DNA: TGCAGTGCTAGAGCTCTTAAAGGGGACTCTGGAAACACCATATATTTT; CDR3 protein: CSARALKGDSGNTIYF
clone size: NA; D gene: TRBD2; V gene: TRBV7-9; J gene: TRBJ2-3; CDR3 DNA: TGTGCCAGCAGCCCGAGCGGGGGGCCCGAGGCGCAGTATTTT; CDR3 protein: CASSPSGGPEAQYF
clone size: NA; D gene: TRBD2; V gene: TRBV19; J gene: TRBJ2-1; CDR3 DNA: TGTGCCAGTAGTGCCGTAGCGGGAGGATACAATGAGCAGTTCTTC; CDR3 protein: CASSAVAGGYNEQFF
clone size: NA; D gene: NA; V gene: TRBV3-1; J gene: TRBJ1-2; CDR3 DNA: TGTGCCAGCAGCCAAGAAAGAAGGGGGAACTATGGCTACACCTTC; CDR3 protein: CASSQERRGNYGYTF
clone size: few; D gene: NA; V gene: TRBV3-1; J gene: TRBJ1-2; CDR3 DNA: TGTGCCAGCCGCCCCGGCAGAGCTAACTATGGCTACACCTTC; CDR3 protein: CASRPGRANYGYTF
clone size: NA; D gene: NA; V gene: TRBV7-9; J gene: TRBJ2-1; CDR3 DNA: TGTGCCAGCAGCGACCCGGGACTGGATAACAATGAGCAGTTCTTC; CDR3 protein: CASSDPGLDNNEQFF
clone size: NA; D gene: NA; V gene: TRBV28; J gene: TRBJ1-6; CDR3 DNA: TGTGCCAGCAGACCTTCCGTTCTCTCCCTTAATTCACCCCTCCACTTT; CDR3 protein: CASRPSVLSLNSPLHF
clone size: NA; D gene: TRBD2; V gene: TRBV4-1; J gene: TRBJ2-2; CDR3 DNA: TGCGCCAGCAGCCAAGATACGGGGGGGAGACGCACCGGGGAGCTGTTTTTT; CDR3 protein: CASSQDTGGRRTGELFF
clone size: once; D gene: NA; V gene: TRBV27; J gene: TRBJ1-1; CDR3 DNA: TGTGCCAGCAGTTTAATCGGGGCTGGGGACACTGAAGCTTTCTTT; CDR3 protein: CASSLIGAGDTEAFF
clone size: NA; D gene: NA; V gene: TRBV4-2; J gene: TRBJ1-1; CDR3 DNA: TGTGCCAGCAGCCTACCCTCCGGGGGCGCAGGGGAAGCTTTCTTT; CDR3 protein: CASSLPSGGAGEAFF
clone size: few; D gene: NA; V gene: TRBV6-1; J gene: TRBJ2-5; CDR3 DNA: TGTGCCAGCAGCCTACGACAGGTCGGGGAGACCCAGTACTTC; CDR3 protein: CASSLRQVGETQYF
clone size: NA; D gene: NA; V gene: TRBV9; J gene: TRBJ2-3; CDR3 DNA: TGTGCCAGCAGCGTAGTAGGTAGCTCTGCAGATACGCAGTATTTT; CDR3 protein: CASSVVGSSADTQYF
clone size: NA; D gene: NA; V gene: TRBV27; J gene: TRBJ1-2; CDR3 DNA: TGTGCCAGCAGTTTAATAGGAAGCCTGGTCTACACCTTC; CDR3 protein: CASSLIGSLVYTF
clone size: few; D gene: TRBD1; V gene: TRBV20-1; J gene: TRBJ2-1; CDR3 DNA: TGCAGTGCTAGAGATAGGGACAGCTACAATGAGCAGTTCTTC; CDR3 protein: CSARDRDSYNEQFF
clone size: NA; D gene: TRBD2; V gene: TRBV27; J gene: TRBJ2-1; CDR3 DNA: TGTGCCAGCAGTTTGAGGGGACTAGCGGGTTTCAATGAGCAGTTCTTC; CDR3 protein: CASSLRGLAGFNEQFF
clone size: few; D gene: TRBD1; V gene: TRBV20-1; J gene: TRBJ1-3; CDR3 DNA: TGCAGTGCTACCAACAGGGGGACGAGAAACACCATATATTTT; CDR3 protein: CSATNRGTRNTIYF
clone size: NA; D gene: NA; V gene: TRBV24-1; J gene: TRBJ1-1; CDR3 DNA: TGTGCCACCAGTGATACCACGATGAACACTGAAGCTTTCTTT; CDR3 protein: CATSDTTMNTEAFF
clone size: few; D gene: TRBD2; V gene: TRBV11-2; J gene: TRBJ2-5; CDR3 DNA: TGTGCCAGCAGCTCCTTCTATCAGACACCGGGGGGGACCCAGTACTTC; CDR3 protein: CASSSFYQTPGGTQYF
clone size: NA; D gene: TRBD1; V gene: TRBV7-9; J gene: TRBJ1-5; CDR3 DNA: TGTGCCAGCCAAGCTACAGGGGAGGGCAATCAGCCCCAGCATTTT; CDR3 protein: CASQATGEGNQPQHF
clone size: few; D gene: TRBD2; V gene: TRBV11-2; J gene: TRBJ2-7; CDR3 DNA: TGTGCCAGCAGCTTTGGTGCCGGGACTAACTACGAGCAGTACTTC; CDR3 protein: CASSFGAGTNYEQYF